This TCR beta chain was retrieved from a study of cytomegalovirus exposure and HLA in healthy donors (dated by TCRdb to between 2016 and 2019). General notes on the study: An earlier analysis of more than 550 of the donors reported about 260 Gb of sequence data and approximately 120 million unique TCR beta sequences obtained from roughly 180 million T cells. Donor age, sex, ethnicity and CMV serostatus were collected together with the repertoire data. The study combined high-throughput TCR immunosequencing, statistical association of individual TCRs with disease status, and machine learning to predict cytomegalovirus infection status. Among roughly 400 genotyped donors of the cohort, an average of roughly 230,000 unique TCR beta nucleotide sequences was sequenced per donor, of which about 18% were non-productive. The study used immunosequencing to profile the T cell repertoires of hundreds of subjects and linked those repertoires to cytomegalovirus serostatus. A later genetic analysis used genome-wide SNP genotypes for about three fifths of the 666 donors, treating that subset as a discovery cohort. The genetic ancestry cluster associated with self-reported Caucasian donors included 81% of the 398 genotyped donors. Rather than drawing on any new phenotypic data, the later analysis identified candidate immune exposures from TCR beta sequences and the way those sequences occurred across donors. The number of donors typed differed by locus, with about 629-630 for A, B, C, DRB1 and DQB1, around 560 for DQA1, about 610 for DPA1, and some 440 for DPB1. Several DR-DQ haplotypes were handled as single units for association and clustering because linkage in the cohort was strong. In an earlier analysis of 500 to 650 of the donors, high-throughput TCR beta sequencing was used to judge whether each TCR beta V gene segment behaved as functional or pseudogenic. To study patterns of TCR occurrence, a later analysis re-analyzed previously published TCR beta repertoires from 550 to 800 donors and added high-resolution HLA genotyping. Besides the first cohort of roughly 640 subjects, a separate validation cohort made up of 120 different subjects was used. Every discovery cohort repertoire had been produced on one sequencing platform. HLA typing included class I and class II loci at four-digit resolution. The study was designed to test whether signatures of past pathogen exposure could be identified by cataloging public T cell receptors. An early release covering 500 to 750 HLA-typed donors comprised 250 to 350 gigabases of sequencing data and tens of millions of unique TCR sequences.

The cohort comprised 710 or so healthy bone marrow donors. At the time of sampling, every cohort member was nominally healthy, though immune exposures that went unrecorded were likely present. The donor tested CMV seropositive, placing the donor among the 250 to 350 seropositive members of the cohort. Each donor provided a peripheral blood sample, and peripheral blood mononuclear cells were used for TCR beta sequencing. The Qiagen DNeasy Blood Extraction Kit was used to extract genomic DNA from the blood cell samples. Results the study describes overall, beyond this receptor: Compared with equally common non-associated chains, HLA-associated TCR beta chains in a later analysis were more clonally expanded and had lower generation probabilities. In a later analysis, TCR association rates were found to vary across HLA loci, with the most associated TCRs seen for DRB1 alleles and the fewest for HLA-C alleles. A few of the identified cytomegalovirus-associated TCR beta chains were confirmed in vitro to be specific for cytomegalovirus antigens. A cluster of highly shared sequence variants was judged likely to represent a technical artifact of the sequencing pipeline. Because some donors lacked HLA typing at each locus, the association tests relied only on the typed subset. A later genetic analysis associated a missense DCLRE1C variant with V-gene and J-gene trimming of TCR beta chains, and an independent cohort replicated the association. Assigning TCR associations to individual alleles was difficult when HLA alleles, especially DR and DQ, strongly co-occurred. The 87-base-pair reads could not distinguish some IMGT-functional V segments, including TRBV6-2 and TRBV6-3, so those segments were excluded. A later analysis associated 15,000 to 20,000 TCR beta sequences with specific HLA alleles at a false discovery rate of 0.05. In this cohort, only TCR beta chains were sequenced, and detectable features were limited by the absence of alpha or paired-chain data. In an earlier analysis of approximately 590 of the donors, most TCR beta V segments were observed in productive rearrangements about 90% or about 30% of the time, broadly matching IMGT annotations. Roughly uniform sequencing depth across donors was assumed in presence/absence analyses, although this assumption may not hold. Several of the top co-occurrence clusters appeared to be linked to parvovirus B19, influenza, CMV and Epstein-Barr virus, according to a later analysis. It was suggested by the authors that the approach could potentially be generalized to other disease states and immunological phenotypes. Compared with the roughly 670-donor mean, donors in an Asian-associated ancestry cluster had fewer N-insertions in productive TCRs, according to a later genetic analysis. Correlated functional status among segregating V segments might be attributable to linkage disequilibrium, but an unknown experimental factor could not be ruled out. Over 15 rarely observed V segments, including chromosome 9 orphons, were excluded from the earlier analysis of several hundred of the donors because counts were too low. A total of roughly 160 TCR beta chains were listed by the study as associated with cytomegalovirus. The only immune exposure information available for the cohort was CMV serostatus. The classifier was reported to diagnose cytomegalovirus status with high specificity and sensitivity in both the original and validation cohorts. Most TCR sequences were seen in very few donors, while some public TCRs were found in many individuals. A further reported finding was that TCR beta sequences accurately predicted the HLA-A and HLA-B alleles for most subjects in the first cohort. In a later analysis, most CMV-associated TCR beta chains were found to appear HLA-restricted, with HLA associations seemingly driven largely by CMV exposure.

There are 14 amino acids in the CDR3, from cysteine to phenylalanine inclusive. The sequence is cut down to CDR3 DNA, 42 bases in frame from base 1. CDR1 and CDR2 (SGHTA, FQGNSA) derive from the germline V gene. Relative to germline, V is 5 bases shorter and J is 6 bases shorter, with 13 bases between their ends. As regards this clone: It has no known antigen specificity. Nothing much larger sits one base from this clone, and base qualities are not available.

The library was obtained by the immunoSEQ multiplex PCR assay. For the multiplex PCR, a mixture combining 60 forward primers for TCR Vbeta segments and 13 reverse primers for TCR Jbeta segments was used. The CDR3 region of rearranged TCR beta genes was amplified from genomic DNA with a multiplex PCR assay. Amplified TCR beta libraries were sequenced as 87-base-pair reads on the Illumina HiSeq System. Concerning the study's data processing: In a later analysis, tens of millions of unique TCR beta chains were counted across the 666 repertoires, and roughly 10 million of these chains were shared by at least two donors. A nearest-neighbor algorithm error-corrected the raw reads and collapsed the reads into unique sequences, merging closely related sequences to remove PCR and sequencing errors. CDR3 sequences were aligned to IMGT reference sequences to assign V, D and J gene segments. For a sequence to be retained, a match of at least six nucleotides to both a V gene segment and a J gene segment was required. A rearrangement was called productive if the CDR3 had no stop codons and remained in frame with V and J, and every other rearrangement was called non-productive. CDR3 was defined by IMGT convention, running from the second conserved V-encoded cysteine to the conserved J-encoded phenylalanine. The earlier analysis of 587 of the donors excluded sequences that lacked an unambiguous match to a single V gene segment. In an earlier analysis of several hundred of the donors, V segments were called functional above 56.7% productive rearrangements and were called segregating when the between-donor standard deviation exceeded 5%. To diagnose cytomegalovirus status from the catalog of TCR beta chain sequences, a statistical classification framework was built. In a later analysis, V and J genes were assigned by comparing TCR nucleotide sequences against IMGT/GENE-DB human TR gene sequences. Using the TCRdist pipeline, a later analysis assigned CDR3 sequences along with most-parsimonious VDJ recombination scenarios. In a later analysis, each TCR beta chain was defined by its CDR3 amino acid sequence together with its V-gene family, and reads without a unique V-gene family were excluded. As a way to deal with suspected cross-contamination and a sequencing artifact, a later analysis dropped approximately 570 nucleotide sequences that were highly shared and had low generation probability. In a later analysis, a clonal expansion index for each public chain was calculated from normalized within-repertoire ranks of inferred template counts. Generation probabilities in a later analysis came from a VDJ recombination model fitted to out-of-frame rearrangements, and those results were checked against IGoR. In a later analysis, hypergeometric tests were used to score TCR-TCR, TCR-HLA and TCR-CMV co-occurrence, with a repertoire-size bias correction applied to TCR pairs. A later analysis estimated false discovery rates by permuting HLA or CMV assignments 20 times. A later analysis grouped co-occurring TCRs with DBSCAN, adding TCRdist sequence similarity when clustering within HLA-allele-positive subsets. For co-occurrence clustering, repertoires with fewer than 30,000 or more than 120,000 public chains were excluded, along with five repertoires with anomalous nucleotide sharing. The table was pulled from immuneACCESS by TCRdb, which kept in-frame rearrangements only. Such tables lose some clones; where checked, under half of the loss comes from unresolved V genes, and the rest has no known cause. V, J and clone size are those of that table, while D and trimming were read from the DNA. This sample gives 150,000 to 200,000 clones in total; approximately 78% of them show up just once. Roughly 7.6% of the sample is taken by the ten largest.

This receptor was identified in a woman aged 25 to 45 in good health and CMV-seropositive. Recombination joined TRBV7-2 with TRBJ1-4, and the D gene may be TRBD1, 5 bases matching. The sample comprised PBMCs. The sequenced DNA is TGTGCCAGCAGCCCCCGGCGGGGGGATGAAAAACTGTTTTTT. This yields the protein CASSPRRGDEKLFF.